The 14 T cell receptor beta chains given below trace back to one sample, sequenced in a study of T cells in Graves' hyperthyroidism and ophthalmopathy (dated by TCRdb to the late 2010s). To prepare the library, multiplex PCR was applied. The instrument given in TCRdb is Illumina HiSeq 2000. The TCR beta CDR3 regions were amplified from RNA transcripts. The TCR CDR3 was subjected to a first round of RT-PCR using the HTBI primer set and the Qiagen OneStep RT-PCR kit. The public sequencing data were trimmed at Q25 with fastp and processed into clonotypes with MiXCR by TCRdb, which kept only in-frame beta chains. Here each entry gathers all rows of one CDR3 protein and keeps the most common genes and DNA. This sample holds fewer than 750,000 distinct CDR3 sequences; roughly 15% were observed only once. In total, the top ten clones hold about 4.5% of the sample. Material for sequencing was blood. Receptors were obtained from a woman in her thirties or forties with Graves' ophthalmopathy.

This clonotype was detected many times. V gene TRBV12-3 or TRBV12-4 combines with J gene TRBJ1-1; D is perhaps TRBD1 (5 bases). Between the trimmed V and J ends, which lost 1 base and 6 bases, there was a span of 9 bases. CDR3 length: 13 amino acids. CDR3 sequence (DNA): TGTGCCAGCAGTTTAGGAGGGACCTCTGAAGCTTTCTTT. This encodes CASSLGGTSEAFF.

There are many counts of this clonotype. The chain links TRBV5-1 to TRBJ2-5; perhaps TRBD1 as D (7 bases). V was clipped by 2 bases and J by 5 bases, with 22 bases between them. Germline V gene data show CDR1 as SGHRS and CDR2 as YFSETQ. The CDR3 totals 17 residues. CDR3 loop: CASSLQGQEGSRETQYF. As DNA, the CDR3 is TGCGCCAGCAGCTTACAAGGACAGGAGGGATCAAGGGAGACCCAGTACTTC. The full variable domain, with the rest looked up from reference TRBV5-1 and TRBJ2-5, is KAGVTQTPRYLIKTRGQQVTLSCSPISGHRSVSWYQQTPGQGLQFLFEYFSETQRNKGNFPGRFSGRQFSNSRSEMNVSTLELGDSALYLCASSLQGQEGSRETQYFGPGTRLLVL.

This clonotype has a count of ten or more. The rearrangement uses TRBV6-2 or TRBV6-3 and TRBJ2-5; the D is unclear. The germline CDR1 and CDR2 sequences are MNHEY and SVGEGT. This CDR3 contains 11 residues. The V end was cut by 4 bases, the J end by 4 bases, with 4 bases between. CDR3 in DNA: TGTGCCAGCAGTTTTCCAGAGACCCAGTACTTC. Translated: CASSFPETQYF.

This clonotype has a count of ten or more. The J gene is TRBJ1-2, the V gene TRBV28; 7 nucleotides match TRBD1. Germline CDR1 is MDHEN and CDR2 is SYDVKM. The ends lost 5 bases at V and 1 base at J; junction bases unmatched: 4. The CDR3 contains 14 residues. The CDR3 DNA sequence: TGTGCCAGCAGTCCACAGGGGTATAACTATGGCTACACCTTC. Residues: CASSPQGYNYGYTF.

V and J are TRBV20-1 and TRBJ2-2; 9 bases are a match to TRBD1. Germline-derived CDR1 and CDR2 are DFQATT and SNEGSKA (reference sequence). The V and J ends lost 3 bases and 4 bases, in that order; junction bases with no gene match: 9. This CDR3 has 16 amino acids. CDR3 DNA sequence: TGCAGTGCTAGGGAATCCGGGACAGGGTCCACCGGGGAGCTGTTTTTT. Amino acids: CSARESGTGSTGELFF.

This clonotype appeared many times. The rearrangement links TRBV2 to TRBJ2-1; 12 nucleotides line up with TRBD2. This CDR3 is 15 amino acids long. Germline V lookup: CDR1 SNHLY, CDR2 FYNNEI. V lost 5 bases to trimming and J lost 4 bases; unmatched junction nucleotides: 3. The CDR3 nucleotides read TGTGCCAGCAGTCCGACTAGCGGGAGATACAATGAGCAGTTCTTC. Protein product: CASSPTSGRYNEQFF.

The chain combines TRBV5-1 with TRBJ2-7; 9 nucleotides align to TRBD1. Looked up from germline, CDR1 is SGHRS and CDR2 is YFSETQ. The CDR3 covers 14 residues. The junction had 10 bases not matched to a gene; V was cut back by 4 bases and J by 8 bases. CDR3 in DNA: TGCGCCAGCAGCCCCGGACAGGGGATCGACAAGCAGTACTTC. Its protein product is CASSPGQGIDKQYF.

In this sample, this clonotype turned up many times. V is TRBV30 and J is TRBJ1-2; 8 positions agree with TRBD1. This CDR3 is 14 amino acids long. Germline CDR1 GTSNPN, CDR2 SVGIG (reference sequence). Unmatched junction bases numbered 6, after V lost 3 bases and J lost 3 bases. The CDR3: CAWSKTGDDYGYTF. In nucleotides, the CDR3 is TGTGCCTGGAGCAAGACAGGGGACGACTATGGCTACACCTTC.

This clonotype has more than one count but fewer than ten. The V gene is TRBV10-3, the J gene TRBJ1-2, with a possible D match to TRBD1 (5 bases). The V end lost 11 bases, the J end lost 5 bases, and 15 bases lay between the germline ends. In germline, CDR1 is ENHRY, CDR2 SYGVKD. This CDR3 spans 12 amino acids. The CDR3 DNA is TGTGCCGCCGAGGGCGGGGGATATGGCTACACCTTC. Translating it yields CAAEGGGYGYTF.

This clonotype was found many times. The V call is TRBV19, the J call TRBJ1-2; perhaps TRBD1 as D (5 bases). V dropped 11 bases and J dropped 11 bases, with 18 bases sitting between them. Per germline, CDR1 LNHDA and CDR2 SQIVND (reference sequence). The CDR3 is 11 amino acids. The CDR3 protein is CAGGALGWYTF. The CDR3, as DNA: TGTGCCGGAGGGGCCCTTGGATGGTACACCTTC.

CDR3 DNA sequence: TGTGCCAGTAGTATCGGGGGGAACGCGCTAAATGAGCAGTTCTTC. The encoded protein is CASSIGGNALNEQFF. The V call is TRBV19, the J call TRBJ2-1, with 7 bases matching TRBD2. V gave up 3 bases and J gave up 7 bases; unmatched junction bases: 9. Germline V gene sequence: CDR1 LNHDA, CDR2 SQIVND (reference sequence). The CDR3 extends over 15 amino acids.

This clonotype was observed many times. The gene calls are TRBV6-5 and TRBJ2-7, with 7 bases fitting TRBD2. Trimming removed 8 bases from V and 2 bases from J; junction bases left unmatched: 6. Germline assignment: CDR1 MNHEY and CDR2 SVGAGI. CDR3 length: 13 amino acids. The CDR3 spells CASAGAITYEQYF. Here the CDR3 DNA reads TGTGCCAGCGCGGGAGCCATTACCTACGAGCAGTACTTC.

This clonotype was counted ten times or more. The chain joins TRBV2 to TRBJ2-7, with a tentative D call TRBD1 (5 bases). The germline V gene encodes CDR1 SNHLY and CDR2 FYNNEI. The CDR3 sequence is 14 residues long. Trimming stripped 5 bases from V and 1 base from J, with 12 bases between. CDR3 bases: TGTGCCAGCAGTAAAGACAGTTTATCCTACGAGCAGTACTTC. Translating it yields CASSKDSLSYEQYF.

This clonotype has ten or more counts. This rearrangement joins TRBV7-6 to TRBJ2-7, with TRBD2 as a possible D gene (6 bases). Germline V gives CDR1 SGHVS, CDR2 FNYEAQ. V shed 5 bases and J shed 6 bases, with 14 bases lying between them. The CDR3 is made up of 13 amino acids. The DNA for the CDR3 is TGTGCCAGCAGCCCCACTGGGGGAGGCGAGCAGTACTTC. It specifies CASSPTGGGEQYF.